These T cell receptor beta chains were read from a single sample in a study of identical twins. From the 5' RACE reads, TCRdb called clonotypes with MiXCR, one entry per CDR3 protein. The table lists under 800,000 distinct CDR3 sequences, about 20% of them singletons. Separately, the same data were catalogued under a study of T cells expressing NK-cell markers.

Material: PBMCs. Every receptor here comes from a woman aged 18-35 years in good health. Each CDR3 is given with its conserved first and last residue. A D gene is named only where the DNA matches it firmly. Rows may omit the clone size; those that give it use once, few, many or a size class.

v_gene: TRBV9; abundance: few; d_gene: NA; j_gene: TRBJ2-3; CDR3nt: TGTGCCAGCAGCGAACCGGGAACCACAGATACGCAGTATTTT; CDR3aa: CASSEPGTTDTQYF
v_gene: TRBV7-2; abundance: NA; d_gene: NA; j_gene: TRBJ2-3; CDR3nt: TGTGCCAGCAGCGTCCTCATCACAGATACGCAGTATTTT; CDR3aa: CASSVLITDTQYF
v_gene: TRBV30; abundance: NA; d_gene: NA; j_gene: TRBJ2-7; CDR3nt: TGTGCCTGGACCGGGGGCAACGAGCAGTACTTC; CDR3aa: CAWTGGNEQYF
v_gene: TRBV4-1; abundance: NA; d_gene: NA; j_gene: TRBJ2-3; CDR3nt: TGCGCCAGCAGCCAGGGAAATCAAGATACGCAGTATTTT; CDR3aa: CASSQGNQDTQYF
v_gene: TRBV12-5; abundance: NA; d_gene: TRBD1; j_gene: TRBJ1-5; CDR3nt: TGTGCTAGTGATGCGGGACAGGTGACGGGACAGCCCCAGCATTTT; CDR3aa: CASDAGQVTGQPQHF
v_gene: TRBV20-1; abundance: many; d_gene: NA; j_gene: TRBJ2-3; CDR3nt: TGCAGTGCTGACTGGGGCCGCACAGATACGCAGTATTTT; CDR3aa: CSADWGRTDTQYF
v_gene: TRBV12-3/TRBV12-4; abundance: few; d_gene: NA; j_gene: TRBJ2-1; CDR3nt: TGTGCCAGCAGACCACCCCGGGGGGCAGCAGTCAATGAGCAGTTCTTC; CDR3aa: CASRPPRGAAVNEQFF
v_gene: TRBV27; abundance: NA; d_gene: NA; j_gene: TRBJ2-7; CDR3nt: TGTGCCAGCAGTTTTCAGGGTGGGACTTACTACGAGCAGTACTTC; CDR3aa: CASSFQGGTYYEQYF
v_gene: TRBV9; abundance: NA; d_gene: NA; j_gene: TRBJ2-2; CDR3nt: TGTGCCAGCAGCCCGCACACGAACACCGGGGAGCTGTTTTTT; CDR3aa: CASSPHTNTGELFF
v_gene: TRBV5-6; abundance: NA; d_gene: NA; j_gene: TRBJ2-5; CDR3nt: TGTGCCAGCAGCTTGGAGTCCACGGAGACCCAGTACTTC; CDR3aa: CASSLESTETQYF
v_gene: TRBV12-3/TRBV12-4; abundance: few; d_gene: TRBD1; j_gene: TRBJ2-5; CDR3nt: TGTGCCAGCGCCCCGACAGGGTCAGAGACCCAGTACTTC; CDR3aa: CASAPTGSETQYF
v_gene: TRBV7-9; abundance: once; d_gene: TRBD2; j_gene: TRBJ2-3; CDR3nt: TGTGCCAGCAGCACCTCCGTAGCGGGGCCCACAGATACGCAGTATTTT; CDR3aa: CASSTSVAGPTDTQYF
v_gene: TRBV5-1; abundance: few; d_gene: NA; j_gene: TRBJ2-3; CDR3nt: TGCGCCAGCAGCTTGGGGGACCCGAGAGATACGCAGTATTTT; CDR3aa: CASSLGDPRDTQYF
v_gene: TRBV29-1; abundance: NA; d_gene: TRBD2; j_gene: TRBJ2-3; CDR3nt: TGCAGCCTCGTTGGGGTAGCGGGGGGCACAGATACGCAGTATTTT; CDR3aa: CSLVGVAGGTDTQYF
v_gene: TRBV12-3/TRBV12-4; abundance: few; d_gene: NA; j_gene: TRBJ2-3; CDR3nt: TGTGCCAGCACACCCGGAGGGGCAGATACGCAGTATTTT; CDR3aa: CASTPGGADTQYF
v_gene: TRBV5-1; abundance: NA; d_gene: NA; j_gene: TRBJ2-1; CDR3nt: TGCGCCAGCAGATTAAGCGGGTACAATGAGCAGTTCTTC; CDR3aa: CASRLSGYNEQFF
v_gene: TRBV7-2; abundance: few; d_gene: NA; j_gene: TRBJ2-5; CDR3nt: TGTGCCAGCAGCTTAGCGAGATCGGAGACCCAGTACTTC; CDR3aa: CASSLARSETQYF
v_gene: TRBV6-1; abundance: NA; d_gene: NA; j_gene: TRBJ2-3; CDR3nt: TGTGCCACCTTCCGCCGGCGCACAGATACGCAGTATTTT; CDR3aa: CATFRRRTDTQYF
v_gene: TRBV12-3/TRBV12-4; abundance: many; d_gene: TRBD2; j_gene: TRBJ2-1; CDR3nt: TGTGCCAGCAGGCGGGAGCTTATCGTCGATGAGCAGTTCTTC; CDR3aa: CASRRELIVDEQFF
v_gene: TRBV5-4; abundance: NA; d_gene: TRBD2; j_gene: TRBJ2-2; CDR3nt: TGTGCCAGCAGTGCCAGCGGGAGGACGACCGGGGAGCTGTTTTTT; CDR3aa: CASSASGRTTGELFF
v_gene: TRBV12-3/TRBV12-4; abundance: NA; d_gene: NA; j_gene: TRBJ1-4; CDR3nt: TGTGCCAGCACCCCCCAGAGGGGAGACGAAAAACTGTTTTTT; CDR3aa: CASTPQRGDEKLFF